A single sample gave rise to the 27 T cell receptor beta chains below, sequenced in a study of blood T cell repertoires in COVID-19. Clones were sequenced by immunoSEQ multiplex PCR, and TCRdb holds only the in-frame ones, with some missing. Seen here are about 200,000 clones, 75% to 90% observed once, and the top ten hold around 9.9%. Specimen: peripheral blood. Receptors were obtained from a human donor with active or convalescent COVID-19. The donor label of this sample is uncertain.

At least ten counts were recorded for this clone. This chain joins TRBV14 and TRBJ1-3, with D possibly being TRBD1 (5 bases). The CDR3 runs 15 residues. Germline-derived CDR1 and CDR2 are SGHDN and FVKESK. With 1 base removed from V and 0 bases from J, the gap between germline ends came to 7 bases. The CDR3 is CASSQGRVSGNTIYF. As DNA, the CDR3 is TGTGCCAGCAGCCAAGGCAGGGTCTCTGGAAACACCATATATTTT.

This chain links TRBV19 with TRBJ1-4; 8 bases are a match to TRBD1. The CDR3 runs 19 residues. Germline loops: CDR1 LNHDA, CDR2 SQIVND (reference sequence). The junction had 16 bases not matched to a gene; V was cut back by 7 bases and J by 0 bases. The DNA for the CDR3 is TGTGCCAGTATTACTAGGAGTGAGGGACAGGCGACAACTAATGAAAAACTGTTTTTT. This gives the protein CASITRSEGQATTNEKLFF.

The genes are TRBV4-2 and TRBJ2-5; 7 nucleotides agree with TRBD2. The CDR3 contains 14 residues. V dropped 4 bases and J dropped 3; count of bases not matched to a gene: 5. CDR1 and CDR2 from the germline V gene are LGHNA and YNFKEQ. The CDR3 loop reads CASSRRGGEETQYF. CDR3 coding DNA: TGTGCCAGCAGCCGCCGTGGGGGGGAAGAGACCCAGTACTTC.

This chain joins TRBV24-1 and TRBJ1-1; TRBD1 aligns across 10 bases. The CDR3 is 14 residues long. Germline lookup yields CDR1 KGHDR and CDR2 SFDVKD. V lost 3 bases to trimming and J lost 7 bases; unmatched junction nucleotides: 4. The CDR3 here is CATSDPWTGGEAFF. The CDR3 DNA follows: TGTGCCACCAGTGATCCTTGGACAGGGGGTGAAGCTTTCTTT.

The chain employs TRBV30 and TRBJ1-1; TRBD1 matches at 7 bases. Germline trimming cut 7 bases from V and 4 bases from J; bases unmatched to any gene: 12. The germline gives CDR1 GTSNPN, CDR2 SVGIG (reference sequence). The CDR3 has 14 residues. The CDR3 DNA follows: TGTGCCTTAGACAGGGCCGGGCTAGGCACTGAAGCTTTCTTT. Translation: CALDRAGLGTEAFF.

This chain uses TRBV9 with TRBJ1-3; TRBD1 might be the D (6 bases). The CDR3 runs to 18 residues. Germline V gene data show CDR1 as SGDLS and CDR2 as YYNGEE. V was trimmed by 4 bases and J by 0 bases, leaving 20 bases between them. DNA for the CDR3: TGTGCCAGCAGCCCGCGGGCCGGGACACGGGACTCTGGAAACACCATATATTTT. As protein: CASSPRAGTRDSGNTIYF.

This chain links TRBV11-3 with TRBJ2-7; D remains ambiguous. CDR3 length: 13 amino acids. Trimming took off 2 bases at V and 5 bases at J, with 10 bases between the two ends. Germline V gene lookup returns CDR1 SGHNT and CDR2 YENEEA. The CDR3 DNA follows: TGTGCCAGCAGCTTATATAATGGAGACGAGCAGTACTTC. It yields the protein CASSLYNGDEQYF.

The gene calls are TRBV11-1 and TRBJ2-7, with TRBD2 matching over 8 bases. This CDR3 comprises 13 residues. Trimming at V came to 5 bases and at J to 5 bases, leaving 5 bases not matched to a gene. The germline gives CDR1 SGHAT, CDR2 FQDESV (reference sequence). The CDR3 region is CASSPGGINEQYF. CDR3 sequence (DNA): TGTGCCAGCAGCCCGGGGGGGATCAACGAGCAGTACTTC. The whole variable domain, filled in from reference TRBV11-1 and TRBJ2-7, reads EAEVAQSPRYKITEKSQAVAFWCDPISGHATLYWYRQILGQGPELLVQFQDESVVDDSQLPKDRFSAERLKGVDSTLKIQPAELGDSAMYLCASSPGGINEQYFGPGTRLTVT.

The chain recombines TRBV6-6 with TRBJ2-1, with 8 bases aligning to TRBD2. After removal of 5 bases from V and 0 bases from J, the junction contained 3 bases not matched to a gene. Germline V gene sequence: CDR1 MNHNY, CDR2 SVGAGI (reference sequence). The CDR3 loop spans 15 amino acids. CDR3 protein: CASSRGGRSYNEQFF. The CDR3 DNA follows: TGTGCCAGCAGTCGGGGGGGTCGCTCCTACAATGAGCAGTTCTTC.

The chain joins TRBV19 to TRBJ2-1; the D gene is possibly TRBD1 (6 bases). From germline, CDR1 is LNHDA and CDR2 SQIVND (reference sequence). The CDR3 is 17 amino acids. V was cut by 7 bases and J by 6 bases, with 25 bases left in between. Written as DNA, the CDR3 is TGTGCCAGTACGATTTGGGGCAGGGGACGTGGTTTCAATGAGCAGTTCTTC. Protein: CASTIWGRGRGFNEQFF.

CDR3 bases: TGTGCCACGGGGGACGGACCGAGCAATCAGCCCCAGCATTTT. Residues: CATGDGPSNQPQHF. The J gene is TRBJ1-5, the V gene TRBV7-2; D might be TRBD1 (5 bases). The germline CDR1 and CDR2 sequences are SGHTA and FQGNSA. V dropped 10 bases and J dropped 1 base, with 14 bases sitting between them. The CDR3 contains 14 residues. Full variable domain (outside the CDR3, taken from reference TRBV7-2 and TRBJ1-5): GAGVSQSPSNKVTEKGKDVELRCDPISGHTALYWYRQSLGQGLEFLIYFQGNSAPDKSGLPSDRFSAERTGGSVSTLTIQRTQQEDSAVYLCATGDGPSNQPQHFGDGTRLSIL.

V usage is TRBV18 and J usage is TRBJ2-7; D unclear. Deletions cut 3 bases from V and 7 bases from J, with 13 bases between. The CDR3 has 13 residues. Per germline, CDR1 KGHSH and CDR2 LQKENI. The chain's CDR3 is CASSPGSGGEQYF. CDR3 DNA: TGTGCCAGCTCACCCGGGTCGGGTGGTGAGCAGTACTTC.

The chain employs TRBV4-1 and TRBJ2-2; 8 bases line up with TRBD1. Germline CDR1 MGHRA, CDR2 YSYEKL. With V trimmed by 5 bases and J by 1 base, 12 bases remained unmatched. The CDR3 totals 18 residues. This chain's CDR3 is CASSSQVGTGVNTGELFF. As DNA, the CDR3 is TGCGCCAGCAGCTCCCAAGTCGGGACAGGTGTGAACACCGGGGAGCTGTTTTTT.

The chain combines TRBV6-1 with TRBJ2-2; 8 bases agree with TRBD2. The CDR3 is 16 residues long. From germline, CDR1 is MNHNS and CDR2 SASEGT. V shed 0 bases and J 5 bases; nucleotides not matched to a gene: 5. The CDR3 DNA follows: TGTGCCAGCAGTGAAGCGTTGATAGCGGGGACCGGGGAGCTGTTTTTT. Translating gives CASSEALIAGTGELFF.

This sequence joins TRBV7-3 and TRBJ2-7; TRBD2 matches 7 bases. Germline V gene data show CDR1 as SGHTA and CDR2 as FQGTGA. V lost 5 bases to trimming and J lost 6 bases; unmatched junction nucleotides: 16. The CDR3 consists of 16 residues. The CDR3 loop is CASSPKPGLVGGEQYF. DNA of the CDR3: TGTGCCAGCAGCCCGAAACCCGGACTAGTCGGGGGCGAGCAGTACTTC.

This chain uses TRBV19 with TRBJ2-3, with unresolved D. Per the germline V gene, CDR1 is LNHDA and CDR2 is SQIVND (reference sequence). The V and J ends lost 3 bases and 0 bases respectively, with 10 bases between them. This CDR3 region has 15 residues. The CDR3 loop reads CASSIEATSTDTQYF. The CDR3 DNA reads TGTGCCAGTAGTATCGAGGCGACTAGCACAGATACGCAGTATTTT.

This chain connects TRBV29-1 to TRBJ2-5, with D hard to call. CDR1 SQVTM and CDR2 ANQGSEA come from the germline V gene. Trimming cost V 3 bases and J 1 base, with 6 bases left between them. There are 12 residues in the CDR3. CDR3 in DNA: TGCAGCGTTGATGGGCCCCAAGAGACCCAGTACTTC. This translates into CSVDGPQETQYF.

The rearrangement uses TRBV2 and TRBJ2-1, with TRBD2 matching over 7 bases. The CDR3 sequence is 16 residues long. Germline CDR1 and CDR2: SNHLY and FYNNEI. Losses at the gene ends were 2 bases for V and 2 bases for J; bases not matched to a gene: 6. The CDR3 region is CASSESGLAAYNEQFF. The CDR3 bases are TGTGCCAGCAGTGAAAGTGGGCTAGCGGCCTACAATGAGCAGTTCTTC.

This clone was counted a few times. CDR3 sequence: CASSQGTSGNTGELFF. CDR3 in DNA: TGCGCCAGCAGCCAAGGGACTAGCGGGAACACCGGGGAGCTGTTTTTT. The gene calls are TRBV4-1 and TRBJ2-2, with 10 bases matching TRBD2. V dropped 1 base and J dropped 1; count of bases not matched to a gene: 0. Germline V gene data show CDR1 as MGHRA and CDR2 as YSYEKL. The CDR3 runs to 16 residues.

The V call is TRBV24-1, the J call TRBJ1-1; 9 bases are a match to TRBD1. The junction had 6 bases not matched to a gene; V was cut back by 2 bases and J by 6 bases. This CDR3 region has 15 residues. The germline V gene encodes CDR1 KGHDR and CDR2 SFDVKD. The DNA for the CDR3 is TGTGCCACCAGTGATTCCGGGACAGGGAAGGCTGAAGCTTTCTTT. Protein product: CATSDSGTGKAEAFF.

J is TRBJ2-7 and V is TRBV28; D gene ambiguous. The V and J ends lost 1 base and 1 base respectively, with 14 bases between them. Germline loops: CDR1 MDHEN, CDR2 SYDVKM. CDR3 length: 16 residues. The CDR3 here is CASSLFGQALSYEQYF. DNA for the CDR3: TGTGCCAGCAGTTTATTTGGGCAGGCGCTGTCCTACGAGCAGTACTTC.

This chain joins TRBV27 and TRBJ2-7, with 9 bases identical to TRBD2. Trimming removed 5 bases from V and 2 bases from J; junction bases left unmatched: 19. The germline gives CDR1 MNHEY, CDR2 SMNVEV (reference sequence). The CDR3 runs 19 residues. Written as DNA, the CDR3 is TGTGCCAGCAGTGCCCGGACAGAGATATCGACTAGCGGCCCCTACGAGCAGTACTTC. It specifies CASSARTEISTSGPYEQYF.

The chain employs TRBV7-9 and TRBJ2-1, with D hard to call. CDR1 and CDR2 (germline): SEHNR, FQNEAQ (reference sequence). Deletions cut 5 bases from V and 7 bases from J, with 15 bases between. The CDR3 runs to 14 residues. The CDR3 region is CASSPRGDLNEQFF. CDR3 sequence (DNA): TGTGCCAGCAGCCCTCGAGGCGACTTGAATGAGCAGTTCTTC.

The rearrangement links TRBV5-4 to TRBJ2-7; D remains ambiguous. Germline loops: CDR1 SGHNT, CDR2 YYREEE (reference sequence). The ends were cut back, 0 bases at V and 0 bases at J, with 7 bases in the middle. This CDR3 spans 14 amino acids. The CDR3 here is CASSLGLDSYEQYF. For the CDR3, the DNA is TGTGCCAGCAGCTTGGGACTGGACTCCTACGAGCAGTACTTC.

J is TRBJ1-2 and V is TRBV4-1, with TRBD1 matching 10 bases. CDR3 length equals 16 residues. Unmatched junction bases numbered 13, after V lost 4 bases and J lost 8 bases. The V gene's germline CDR1 is MGHRA and CDR2 YSYEKL. The CDR3 DNA follows: TGCGCCAGCAGCCGGGGCGGGACAGGGGCATTGTACGGCTACACCTTC. Protein product: CASSRGGTGALYGYTF.

V usage is TRBV7-9 and J usage is TRBJ1-2, with 7 bases identical to TRBD1. V shed 5 bases and J 8 bases; nucleotides not matched to a gene: 8. CDR1 SEHNR and CDR2 FQNEAQ come from the germline V gene (reference sequence). The CDR3 is 13 amino acids. In DNA form, the CDR3 reads TGTGCCAGCAGCCACAAGGGGGCGCGGGGCTACACCTTC. Translation: CASSHKGARGYTF.

The chain carries TRBV29-1 and TRBJ2-5; D unclear. Germline CDR1 and CDR2: SQVTM and ANQGSEA. V was clipped by 6 bases and J by 2 bases, with 13 bases between them. The CDR3 totals 13 residues. CDR3 sequence: CSVAPVPQETQYF. DNA for the CDR3: TGCAGCGTAGCCCCCGTGCCTCAAGAGACCCAGTACTTC.